Sequencing of this T cell receptor beta chain was carried out in a study of blood T cell repertoires in COVID-19. Study-level information: Whether acute or convalescent, the COVID-19 samples came from the United States, Italy and Spain. In each case, the material was cDNA or gDNA derived from T cells, B-cell-depleted T cells, or PBMCs.

The authors' processing: Estimates of nucleated cell counts were drawn from the amplification of reference gene primers. Measured with immunoSEQ multiplex PCR; TCRdb has only the in-frame clones, and not every one. V, J and clone size were drawn from that table, and D and trimming were deduced from the DNA. The data contain some 200,000 clones, around 85% of them singletons. This CDR3 has 14 amino acids. The germline gives CDR1 SGHVS, CDR2 FQNEAQ. Trimming took 5 bases from V and 3 from J; bases not matched to a gene: 6. V gene TRBV7-8 combines with J gene TRBJ2-7; TRBD2 agrees at 8 bases. The clonotype was recovered from an older woman with acute or convalescent COVID-19. Sequencing was performed on peripheral blood. The CDR3 loop is CASSVGLVLYEQYF. CDR3 sequence (DNA): TGTGCCAGCAGCGTGGGACTAGTACTCTACGAGCAGTACTTC.